This T cell receptor beta chain was sequenced during a study of CD4 T cells in relation to SARS-CoV-2 and coronaviruses. Study-wide results and limits: In roughly 60% of donors, memory CD4+ clonotypes crossrecognized SARS-CoV-2 and at least one common cold coronavirus spike.

Comment on this clone: Its target is not known.

Germline CDR1 is KGHDR and CDR2 is SFDVKD. Unmatched junction bases numbered 7, after V lost 8 bases and J lost 4 bases. The CDR3 sequence is 15 residues long. Before the COVID-19 pandemic, during about 2011-2018, CD4+ T cells were taken from unexposed donors. Profiled with immunoSEQ multiplex PCR; TCRdb holds only in-frame clones, not every one. This repertoire shows around 69,000 clones, 94% found once; its top ten account for 0.14%. The rearrangement joins TRBV24-1 to TRBJ2-2; TRBD1 agrees at 9 bases. Sequencing input: naive CD4+ T cells from PBMCs. Subset specified: naive CD4+ T cells isolated by negative enrichment. This clonotype was obtained from a human donor in good health. The CDR3 coding sequence is TGTGCCACCAATACGAACAGGGGGCGCACCGGGGAGCTGTTTTTT. Its translation: CATNTNRGRTGELFF.